These 17 T cell receptor beta chains were all obtained from the same sample, sequenced in a study of tumor-infiltrating lymphocytes in primary liver carcinoma. Unsorted bulk tissue (about 19-33 mg) underwent RNA and DNA co-extraction. Starting from approximately 0.45 ug of total RNA, TCR beta cDNA was produced with a primer in the constant region. For TCR beta, libraries were produced by three nested multiplex PCR rounds using slightly modified ARM-PCR. TRBV1-TRBV30 forward primers paired with a C-beta reverse primer drove the first two PCR rounds, ten to eleven cycles each. Via MiXCR, TCRdb re-called the multiplex PCR reads, giving one row per CDR3 protein. Here the sample spans 50,000 or so distinct CDR3 sequences, over 75% being singletons. The sequencing input was liver tumor tissue from sampling region 5. Subset described: tumor region T5, tumor centre. These receptors all come from a man aged 40-49 years with primary liver carcinoma and hepatitis B virus infection.

On this clonotype itself: An end of the junction differs from the germline gene, which may be a read error. The chain employs TRBV12-3 or TRBV12-4 and TRBJ1-4, with D possibly being TRBD1 (5 bases). The CDR3 contains 15 residues. CDR3: CASSSSLGGNEKLSF. CDR3 in DNA: TGTGCCAGCAGTTCCAGTCTGGGGGGGAATGAAAAACTGTCTTTT.

Remarks on this clonotype: A read error may produce the germline difference seen at one junction end. V and J are TRBV11-2 and TRBJ2-1, with D tentatively TRBD2 (5 bases). The germline gives CDR1 SGHAT, CDR2 FQNNGV. This CDR3 spans 14 amino acids. CDR3 in amino acids: CTSSTRGFYNVQFF. CDR3 DNA sequence: TGTACCAGCAGTACTAGAGGGTTCTACAATGTGCAGTTCTTC.

In this sample, this clonotype turned up a few times. Compared with germline, one end of the junction differs, possibly owing to a read error. The chain employs TRBV6-1 and TRBJ2-1; D is perhaps TRBD1 or TRBD2 (5 bases each). CDR3 length: 15 residues. Germline CDR1 MNHNS, CDR2 SASEGT. The chain's CDR3 is CASRWDPINYNGQFF. The CDR3 coding sequence is TGTGCCAGCAGATGGGACCCAATTAACTACAATGGGCAGTTCTTC.

As to this clonotype: A read error may produce the germline difference seen at one junction end. This sequence joins TRBV7-2 and TRBJ1-5, with no clear D. Germline V lookup: CDR1 SGHTA, CDR2 FQGNSA. This CDR3 comprises 13 residues. The CDR3 nucleotides are TGTGCCAGCAACTTAGTTCAGAATCAGCCCCAGCATTTT. It codes for CASNLVQNQPQHF. The complete variable domain, with remaining parts taken from reference TRBV7-2 and TRBJ1-5, reads GAGVSQSPSNKVTEKGKDVELRCDPISGHTALYWYRQSLGQGLEFLIYFQGNSAPDKSGLPSDRFSAERTGGSVSTLTIQRTQQEDSAVYLCASNLVQNQPQHFGDGTRLSIL.

This clonotype was found many times. The CDR3 loop reads CASKRGDTQYF. CDR3 DNA: TGCGCCAGCAAACGGGGAGATACGCAGTATTTT. The chain couples TRBV5-1 to TRBJ2-3; a weak D match, TRBD2 (5 bases). The V gene's germline CDR1 is SGHRS and CDR2 YFSETQ. V dropped 6 bases and J dropped 5 bases, with 7 bases sitting between them. This CDR3 contains 11 residues.

On this clonotype: Mismatch with germline at one junction end may stem from a read error. This chain uses TRBV11-1 with TRBJ2-1; 11 bases are a match to TRBD2. Germline V lookup: CDR1 SGHAT, CDR2 FQDESV (reference sequence). The CDR3 sequence is 18 residues long. CDR3 sequence (DNA): TGTGCTAGCAGCTTAATATCCCTAGCGGGAGGATCCTACAATGAGCGGTTCTTC. Encoded protein: CASSLISLAGGSYNERFF.

About this clonotype itself: A junction boundary mismatches the germline segment, possibly from a read error. The chain carries TRBV11-2 and TRBJ2-5; TRBD2 aligns across 8 bases. The CDR3 consists of 16 residues. CDR1 is SGHAT and CDR2 is FQNNGV in the germline V gene. In DNA, the CDR3 is TGTGCCAACAGCCAAACTCCTGGCGGGGGGAAAGAGACGCAGTACTTC. Protein sequence: CANSQTPGGGKETQYF.

This clonotype is medium-sized. In DNA, the CDR3 is TGTGCCAGCAGCCAGGTCGACAGTTACGAGCAGTACTTC. Its protein is CASSQVDSYEQYF. The rearrangement uses TRBV14 and TRBJ2-7, with D tentatively TRBD1 (5 bases). The germline V and J ends were trimmed by 3 bases and 4 bases, with 10 bases remaining between them. Germline CDR1 SGHDN, CDR2 FVKESK. The CDR3 has 13 residues.

The chain carries TRBV5-1 and TRBJ2-1; 8 bases agree with TRBD1. V gave up 6 bases and J gave up 6 bases; unmatched junction bases: 11. The CDR3 has 15 amino acids. Looked up from germline, CDR1 is SGHRS and CDR2 is YFSETQ. CDR3 region: CASMAGGAACNEQFF. CDR3 coding DNA: TGCGCCAGCATGGCAGGGGGCGCCGCCTGCAATGAGCAGTTCTTC.

The chain employs TRBV12-3 or TRBV12-4 and TRBJ2-3; D might be TRBD2 (5 bases). V lost 7 bases and J 12 bases, leaving 20 bases between the germline ends. The CDR3 has 13 amino acids. The CDR3 DNA follows: TGTGCCAGCAATCCACTTTGGGGAGCTACACAGTATTTT. Its protein product is CASNPLWGATQYF.

This chain joins TRBV11-1 and TRBJ2-1, with D perhaps TRBD2 (6 bases). CDR1 is SGHAT, CDR2 FQDESV, per germline (reference sequence). The CDR3 covers 16 residues. CDR3 in DNA: TGTACCAACAACCCCCAAATAGCGGACTCCTACAATGAGCAGTTCTTC. Amino acid sequence: CTNNPQIADSYNEQFF.

Comment on this clonotype: The junction departs from the called germline gene at one end, perhaps through a read error. The V gene is TRBV30, the J gene TRBJ1-2; 8 positions agree with TRBD1. This CDR3 region has 14 residues. CDR1 is GTSNPN, CDR2 SVGIG, per germline (reference sequence). CDR3 DNA: TGTGCCTGGAGTGTCCAGACAGGGGATCATGGCTGCACCTTC. Protein: CAWSVQTGDHGCTF.

The rearrangement uses TRBV2 and TRBJ2-3; D uncertain. Trimming cost V 6 bases and J 1 base, with 11 bases left between them. The CDR3 loop spans 14 amino acids. CDR1 is SNHLY and CDR2 is FYNNEI in the germline V gene. CDR3 region: CASRFPDGTDTQYF. The CDR3 coding sequence is TGTGCCAGCAGGTTCCCGGATGGCACAGATACGCAGTATTTT.

About this clonotype: At one end the junction does not follow the germline gene, possibly because of a read error. The chain couples TRBV5-1 to TRBJ2-2; D perhaps matches TRBD2 (5 bases). The CDR3 has 15 amino acids. Germline lookup yields CDR1 SGHRS and CDR2 YFSETQ. The CDR3 DNA reads TGCGCCAGCAGCTCGGCGGATTCGAACACCGGGGAACTGTTTTTT. As protein: CASSSADSNTGELFF.

This clonotype was seen once. One junction end disagrees with the germline gene, perhaps due to a read error. The V gene is TRBV6-2 or TRBV6-3, the J gene TRBJ1-1, with D possibly being TRBD1 (6 bases). The CDR3 consists of 12 residues. CDR1 MNHEY and CDR2 SVGEGT come from the germline V gene. The CDR3 coding sequence is TGTACCAGAGGGACACGTAACACTGAAGCTTCCTTT. It is translated as CTRGTRNTEASF.

Points on this clonotype: A much more abundant neighbour one base away suggests this may be a read error. This chain connects TRBV7-3 to TRBJ2-1; D is ambiguous. V lost 2 bases and J 10 bases, leaving 12 bases between the germline ends. The germline CDR1 and CDR2 sequences are SGHTA and FQGTGA. The CDR3 consists of 13 residues. DNA of the CDR3: TGTGCCAGCAGCTTACGGGTCGTCTGCGAGCAGTTCTTC. It codes for CASSLRVVCEQFF.

This clonotype was seen at least ten times. The J gene is TRBJ2-3, the V gene TRBV2; D remains ambiguous. Trimming cost V 7 bases and J 5 bases, with 22 bases left between them. The CDR3 loop spans 16 amino acids. CDR1 is SNHLY and CDR2 is FYNNEI in the germline V gene. The CDR3 DNA reads as TGTGCCAGCACCATGAAGGAGAAGGGAATGGAAGATACGCAGTATTTT. It translates to CASTMKEKGMEDTQYF.